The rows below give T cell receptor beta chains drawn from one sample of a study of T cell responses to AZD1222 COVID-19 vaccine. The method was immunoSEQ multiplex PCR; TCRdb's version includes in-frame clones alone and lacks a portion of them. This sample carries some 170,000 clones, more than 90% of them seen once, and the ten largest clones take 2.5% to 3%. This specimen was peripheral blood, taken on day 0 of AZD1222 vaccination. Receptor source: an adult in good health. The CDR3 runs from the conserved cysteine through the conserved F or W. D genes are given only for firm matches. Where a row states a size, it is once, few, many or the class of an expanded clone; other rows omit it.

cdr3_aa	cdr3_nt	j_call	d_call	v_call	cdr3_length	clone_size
CATSPGTGGPILYGYTF	TGTGCCACCTCCCCTGGGACAGGGGGCCCCATCCTATATGGCTACACCTTC	TRBJ1-2	TRBD1	TRBV19	17	-
CASSRMQSAEAFF	TGTGCCAGCTCACGCATGCAATCGGCTGAAGCTTTCTTT	TRBJ1-1	-	TRBV18	13	-
CASSQDPGQAAADTQYF	TGCGCCAGCAGCCAAGATCCGGGACAGGCGGCTGCAGATACGCAGTATTTT	TRBJ2-3	TRBD1	TRBV4-1	17	-
CASSESGGGDNEQFF	TGCGCCAGCAGTGAGTCGGGCGGAGGCGATAATGAGCAGTTCTTC	TRBJ2-1	-	TRBV10-1	15	-
CASSQSLIEQYF	TGTGCCAGCAGCCAATCGTTGATCGAGCAGTACTTC	TRBJ2-7	-	TRBV16	12	-
CASSPRALMNTEAFF	TGTGCCAGCAGTCCTAGGGCCCTCATGAACACTGAAGCTTTCTTT	TRBJ1-1	-	TRBV6-5	15	-
CASSPGGSMNTEAFF	TGTGCCAGCAGCCCAGGGGGAAGCATGAACACTGAAGCTTTCTTT	TRBJ1-1	TRBD1	TRBV27	15	once
CASSISSISYEQYF	TGTGCCAGTAGTATCTCTTCGATCTCCTACGAGCAGTACTTC	TRBJ2-7	-	TRBV19	14	-
CASSPGLSYNEQFF	TGTGCCAGCAGTCCGGGACTATCCTACAATGAGCAGTTCTTC	TRBJ2-1	TRBD2	TRBV27	14	-
CASSYGANTGELFF	TGTGCCAGCAGTTACGGCGCGAACACCGGGGAGCTGTTTTTT	TRBJ2-2	-	TRBV6-5	14	-
CASSLEGGRGTEAFF	TGTGCCAGCAGCTTAGAGGGAGGCAGGGGGACTGAAGCTTTCTTT	TRBJ1-1	TRBD1	TRBV7-9	15	once
CASSGGGGFDKNIQYF	TGTGCCAGCAGTGGGGGGGGAGGATTTGACAAAAACATTCAGTACTTC	TRBJ2-4	TRBD2	TRBV2	16	-
CSVEGLAGAWETQYF	TGCAGCGTTGAAGGACTAGCGGGAGCGTGGGAGACCCAGTACTTC	TRBJ2-5	TRBD2	TRBV29-1	15	-
CASSTDRNSPLHF	TGTGCCAGCAGTACCGACAGAAATTCACCCCTCCACTTT	TRBJ1-6	-	TRBV6-5	13	-
CSVEDRVDTDTQYF	TGCAGCGTTGAAGATCGGGTGGACACAGATACGCAGTATTTT	TRBJ2-3	-	TRBV29-1	14	-
CASIEGQGLYYGYTF	TGTGCCAGCATCGAGGGACAGGGACTTTACTATGGCTACACCTTC	TRBJ1-2	TRBD1	TRBV5-6	15	-
CASSFLGTTSSGANVLTF	TGTGCCAGCAGCTTTCTGGGCACCACCAGCTCTGGGGCCAACGTCCTGACTTTC	TRBJ2-6	-	TRBV5-8	18	-
CSVGQAHEQFF	TGCAGCGTTGGACAGGCCCATGAGCAGTTCTTC	TRBJ2-1	-	TRBV29-1	11	-
CASGPDYPYEQYF	TGTGCCAGCGGTCCGGACTACCCCTACGAGCAGTACTTC	TRBJ2-7	-	TRBV9	13	-
CASSPNYGQYF	TGTGCCAGCAGTCCAAATTATGGGCAGTACTTC	TRBJ2-7	-	TRBV28	11	-
CATSDSLAGAIDEQFF	TGTGCCACCAGTGATTCCCTAGCGGGAGCTATTGATGAGCAGTTCTTC	TRBJ2-1	TRBD2	TRBV24-1	16	once
CASRPERLAGGGIDEQFF	TGTGCCAGCAGACCAGAAAGACTAGCGGGAGGGGGCATTGATGAGCAGTTCTTC	TRBJ2-1	TRBD2	TRBV7-9	18	-
CASTRTAEAFF	TGTGCCAGCACCCGGACAGCTGAAGCTTTCTTT	TRBJ1-1	-	TRBV12-3/TRBV12-4	11	-
CASRSRGGNTIYF	TGTGCCAGCAGAAGTAGGGGTGGAAACACCATATATTTT	TRBJ1-3	-	TRBV6-5	13	-
CASSIGTAKETQYF	TGTGCCAGCAGCATCGGGACAGCCAAAGAGACCCAGTACTTC	TRBJ2-5	TRBD1	TRBV5-4	14	-
CASSEWAGGDNEQFF	TGCGCCAGCAGTGAGTGGGCGGGAGGGGACAATGAGCAGTTCTTC	TRBJ2-1	TRBD2	TRBV10-2	15	-
CASSSLGLARPRGTYEQYF	TGTGCCAGCAGTTCCCTTGGACTAGCGAGACCTCGGGGGACCTACGAGCAGTACTTC	TRBJ2-7	TRBD2	TRBV28	19	-
CASSPRTGDSYEQYF	TGTGCCAGCAGCCCGAGGACAGGGGACTCCTACGAGCAGTACTTC	TRBJ2-7	TRBD1	TRBV7-6	15	once
CASSFGGPYEQYF	TGTGCCAGCAGCTTCGGCGGCCCCTACGAGCAGTACTTC	TRBJ2-7	-	TRBV7-8	13	once
CASRTTGNYGYTF	TGTGCCAGCAGAACGACAGGGAACTATGGCTACACCTTC	TRBJ1-2	TRBD1	TRBV12-3/TRBV12-4	13	-
CASSPSLRQGNEQFF	TGTGCCAGCAGTCCCAGTCTGCGGCAAGGGAATGAGCAGTTCTTC	TRBJ2-1	-	TRBV27	15	-
CASKAGTGVYNEQFF	TGTGCCAGTAAAGCCGGGACAGGGGTTTACAATGAGCAGTTCTTC	TRBJ2-1	TRBD1	TRBV19	15	-
CSASREQYF	TGCAGTGCTAGTCGCGAGCAGTACTTC	TRBJ2-7	-	TRBV20-1	9	once
CASSPTGPVRYTF	TGTGCCAGCAGTCCGACCGGGCCCGTGCGCTACACCTTC	TRBJ1-2	-	TRBV12-3/TRBV12-4	13	-
CAISTPTSGRTDTQYF	TGTGCCATCAGTACCCCGACTAGCGGGAGAACAGATACGCAGTATTTT	TRBJ2-3	TRBD2	TRBV10-3	16	-
CASSTGRNTEAFF	TGTGCCAGCTCAACCGGGAGGAACACTGAAGCTTTCTTT	TRBJ1-1	-	TRBV18	13	-
CASSLDTTNEKLFF	TGCGCCAGCAGCTTGGATACAACTAATGAAAAACTGTTTTTT	TRBJ1-4	-	TRBV5-1	14	-
CASSSGQGNTIYF	TGTGCCAGCAGCTCCGGACAGGGCAACACCATATATTTT	TRBJ1-3	TRBD1	TRBV7-9	13	-
CSVVGGRSTEAFF	TGCAGCGTTGTGGGGGGGAGGAGCACTGAAGCTTTCTTT	TRBJ1-1	-	TRBV29-1	13	-
CASSLIPSGIAGELFF	TGCGCCAGCAGCCTTATACCTAGCGGGATCGCCGGGGAGCTGTTTTTT	TRBJ2-2	TRBD2	TRBV5-1	16	-
CASSRAWTGPSSSYNSPLHF	TGTGCCAGCAGCCGGGCTTGGACAGGGCCTTCAAGCTCCTATAATTCACCCCTCCACTTT	TRBJ1-6	TRBD1	TRBV4-2	20	-
CASSQVPDTDTQYF	TGTGCCAGCAGCCAAGTGCCGGATACAGATACGCAGTATTTT	TRBJ2-3	-	TRBV4-2	14	-
CASSTGVGGNQPQHF	TGTGCCAGCAGCACAGGGGTTGGGGGCAATCAGCCCCAGCATTTT	TRBJ1-5	TRBD1	TRBV2	15	-
CASRDDNYGYTF	TGTGCCAGCAGGGACGACAATTATGGCTACACCTTC	TRBJ1-2	-	TRBV12-3/TRBV12-4	12	-
CASSSSGGVYNEQFF	TGTGCCAGCAGCTCCTCCGGGGGCGTCTACAATGAGCAGTTCTTC	TRBJ2-1	-	TRBV11-3	15	-
CSARPRDHLFNEQFF	TGCAGCGCCCGACCCCGGGACCACCTCTTCAATGAGCAGTTCTTC	TRBJ2-1	-	TRBV29-1	15	-
CASSLSGNDGYTF	TGCGCCAGCAGCTTGTCAGGGAACGATGGCTACACCTTC	TRBJ1-2	-	TRBV5-1	13	once